These 19 T cell receptor beta chains share one sample of origin, sequenced in a study of cytomegalovirus exposure and HLA in healthy donors. Primers for the PCR totalled 60 Vbeta and 13 Jbeta. TCRdb's table, derived via immunoSEQ multiplex PCR, lists solely in-frame clones and lacks some. The sample has some 56,000 clones; roughly 53% are singletons. Sequences were obtained from PBMCs. Receptors originate from a human donor in good health.

The CDR3 DNA reads as TGTGCCAGCAGCCCCTACAGGGGTCGACGCGAGCAGTACTTC. It specifies CASSPYRGRREQYF. V is TRBV7-8 and J is TRBJ2-7, with TRBD1 identical over 7 bases. The CDR3 has 14 amino acids. V lost 5 bases to trimming and J lost 6 bases; unmatched junction nucleotides: 10. Germline lookup yields CDR1 SGHVS and CDR2 FQNEAQ.

The sample holds a few counts of this clone. The chain has TRBV19 and TRBJ2-2; D remains ambiguous. Germline CDR1 LNHDA, CDR2 SQIVND (reference sequence). The ends were cut back, 8 bases at V and 4 bases at J, with 8 bases in the middle. The CDR3 has 12 residues. The CDR3 sequence is CASVRGTGELFF. The CDR3 DNA reads as TGTGCCAGTGTTCGCGGCACCGGGGAGCTGTTTTTT.

The V and J genes are TRBV29-1 and TRBJ1-1, with TRBD1 as a possible D gene (5 bases). The V and J ends lost 7 bases and 4 bases respectively, with 13 bases between them. This CDR3 is 12 amino acids long. CDR1 and CDR2 (germline): SQVTM, ANQGSEA. This CDR3 reads CSGGVGRTEAFF. CDR3 nucleotides: TGCAGCGGGGGGGTGGGGCGCACTGAAGCTTTCTTT.

This clone came up a few times. The V gene is TRBV13, the J gene TRBJ2-7, with D tentatively TRBD2 (6 bases). CDR1 is PRHDT, CDR2 FYEKMQ, per germline (reference sequence). CDR3 length: 14 amino acids. V lost 5 bases, J lost 2 bases, and 13 bases lay in between. The CDR3 sequence: CASSRKAGTYEQYF. In DNA, the CDR3 is TGTGCCAGCAGCCGAAAGGCGGGAACCTACGAGCAGTACTTC.

This sequence joins TRBV27 and TRBJ1-1, with 7 positions matching TRBD1. Germline V CDR1 and CDR2: MNHEY, SMNVEV (reference sequence). The length of the CDR3 is 18 residues. J lost 3 bases, V lost 4 bases, and 17 bases had no gene match. The CDR3 coding sequence is TGTGCCAGCAGTTCGGGTATCCGGACAGGCAGGATGGACACTGAAGCTTTCTTT. As protein: CASSSGIRTGRMDTEAFF.

The genes are TRBV10-3 and TRBJ2-5; 10 bases align to TRBD2. The CDR3 contains 16 residues. Germline CDR1 ENHRY, CDR2 SYGVKD. V lost 6 bases, J lost 4 bases, and 11 bases stayed unmatched. The CDR3 nucleotides are TGTGCCATCAGAGGATCTAGCGGGGGTGCGGGAGAGACCCAGTACTTC. This sequence encodes CAIRGSSGGAGETQYF.

The V gene is TRBV19, the J gene TRBJ1-2; D gene unclear. V dropped 5 bases and J dropped 7 bases, with 14 bases sitting between them. Germline V gives CDR1 LNHDA, CDR2 SQIVND (reference sequence). This CDR3 contains 13 residues. The chain's CDR3 is CASSPAVWGGYTF. CDR3 DNA sequence: TGTGCCAGTAGTCCAGCGGTTTGGGGTGGCTACACCTTC.

The gene calls are TRBV5-4 and TRBJ2-1, with 8 bases matching TRBD2. Germline CDR1 and CDR2: SGHNT and YYREEE (reference sequence). The CDR3 runs 14 residues. J gave up 8 bases and V 3 bases, and 7 bases lay outside the gene matches. The CDR3: CASSSGLDGDEQFF. The CDR3 coding sequence is TGTGCCAGCAGCTCGGGACTAGATGGGGATGAGCAGTTCTTC. Full variable domain (outside the CDR3, taken from reference TRBV5-4 and TRBJ2-1): ETGVTQSPTHLIKTRGQQVTLRCSSQSGHNTVSWYQQALGQGPQFIFQYYREEENGRGNFPPRFSGLQFPNYSSELNVNALELDDSALYLCASSSGLDGDEQFFGPGTRLTVL.

The chain recombines TRBV29-1 with TRBJ1-1, with unresolved D. The V and J ends lost 1 base and 5 bases respectively, with 11 bases between them. Germline V gene data show CDR1 as SQVTM and CDR2 as ANQGSEA. The CDR3 length is 13 residues. The CDR3 nucleotides read TGCAGCGTTGAAGGTACCACTCATACTGAAGCTTTCTTT. Amino acids: CSVEGTTHTEAFF.

This clone has more than one count but fewer than ten. The CDR3 loop is CASSGPGGNEKLFF. The CDR3 nucleotides are TGCGCCAGCAGCGGGCCCGGGGGGAATGAAAAACTGTTTTTT. The rearrangement links TRBV5-1 to TRBJ1-4; tentatively, D is TRBD1 (5 bases). This CDR3 spans 14 amino acids. V lost 4 bases, J lost 5 bases, and 12 bases lay in between. CDR1 SGHRS and CDR2 YFSETQ come from the germline V gene.

This CDR3 reads CASRADRSTDTQYF. The CDR3 DNA sequence: TGTGCCAGCAGAGCGGACAGAAGCACAGATACGCAGTATTTT. The J gene is TRBJ2-3, the V gene TRBV2; D is possibly TRBD1 (6 bases). CDR1 is SNHLY and CDR2 is FYNNEI in the germline V gene. The V and J ends lost 6 bases and 0 bases respectively, with 10 bases between them. This CDR3 is built from 14 residues. Full variable domain (remainder filled in from reference TRBV2 and TRBJ2-3): EPEVTQTPSHQVTQMGQEVILRCVPISNHLYFYWYRQILGQKVEFLVSFYNNEISEKSEIFDDQFSVERPDGSNFTLKIRSTKLEDSAMYFCASRADRSTDTQYFGPGTRLTVL.

Only a few counts were recorded for this clone. This rearrangement joins TRBV7-2 to TRBJ2-7; 8 positions agree with TRBD2. J gave up 0 bases and V 6 bases, and 10 bases lay outside the gene matches. The CDR3 loop spans 16 amino acids. The V gene's germline CDR1 is SGHTA and CDR2 FQGNSA. DNA of the CDR3: TGTGCCAGCAGTCGAAGCGGGGGTGCCGTCTCCTACGAGCAGTACTTC. It translates to CASSRSGGAVSYEQYF.

This clone showed up just once. The V and J genes are TRBV5-1 and TRBJ2-3; TRBD2 agrees at 8 bases. The CDR3 has 16 residues. Trimming took 4 bases from V and 2 from J; bases not matched to a gene: 9. Per the germline V gene, CDR1 is SGHRS and CDR2 is YFSETQ. DNA of the CDR3: TGCGCCAGCAGCCTCCCACTAGCGGCGCTCACAGATACGCAGTATTTT. Its translation: CASSLPLAALTDTQYF.

The table lists this clone with a count of one. This chain's CDR3 is CAYMTGGRGYTF. In DNA, the CDR3 is TGTGCCTACATGACAGGGGGTCGGGGCTACACCTTC. This chain connects TRBV30 to TRBJ1-2, with 9 bases lining up with TRBD1. The ends lost 7 bases at V and 8 bases at J; junction bases unmatched: 8. The CDR3 runs to 12 residues. CDR1 and CDR2 from the germline V gene are GTSNPN and SVGIG (reference sequence).

This CDR3 reads CSGQGARLGTQYF. For the CDR3, the DNA is TGCAGCGGACAGGGGGCAAGGCTTGGGACCCAGTACTTC. The chain couples TRBV29-1 to TRBJ2-5; 10 positions match TRBD1. The germline V gene encodes CDR1 SQVTM and CDR2 ANQGSEA. This CDR3 is built from 13 residues. With V trimmed by 7 bases and J by 7 bases, 9 bases remained unmatched.

The genes are TRBV2 and TRBJ1-5, with D unclear. Germline CDR1 is SNHLY and CDR2 is FYNNEI. The CDR3 covers 13 residues. The V end was cut by 7 bases, the J end by 6 bases, with 13 bases between. CDR3 amino acids: CASNRERSQPQHF. In DNA form, the CDR3 reads TGTGCCAGCAACCGGGAGAGGAGTCAGCCCCAGCATTTT.

CDR3 loop: CASRSDRVIHEQYF. DNA of the CDR3: TGTGCCAGCAGATCCGACAGGGTTATCCACGAGCAGTACTTC. The chain recombines TRBV6-1 with TRBJ2-5; TRBD1 aligns across 7 bases. The J call is doubtful: the DNA matches TRBJ2-7 better. The CDR3 runs to 14 residues. The V gene's germline CDR1 is MNHNS and CDR2 SASEGT.

The J gene is TRBJ1-1, the V gene TRBV2; 7 nucleotides match TRBD1. J lost 1 base, V lost 9 bases, and 8 bases had no gene match. This CDR3 region has 14 residues. The germline gives CDR1 SNHLY, CDR2 FYNNEI. The CDR3 coding sequence is TGTGCCAGGGAGAGGGGGCGCGGGAACACTGAAGCTTTCTTT. Its protein is CARERGRGNTEAFF.

This clone has just a few counts. This rearrangement joins TRBV4-3 to TRBJ1-5, with a tentative D call TRBD1 (5 bases). V lost 0 bases and J lost 5, with 8 bases in between. This CDR3 comprises 14 residues. Germline CDR1 reads LGHNA; CDR2 reads YSLEER. CDR3 loop: CASSQDSGDQPQHF. CDR3 bases: TGCGCCAGCAGCCAAGATTCGGGGGATCAGCCCCAGCATTTT.